This paragraph covers one T cell receptor beta chain sequence. This sample was included in a study of T cells after somatic rescue of genetic block. Assay: immunoSEQ multiplex PCR; the TCRdb copy retains only in-frame clones and omits some. The profile shows 110,000 or so clones, just over 90% of them singletons. Material: peripheral blood mononuclear cells (PBMCs). The TCR comes from a young woman.

CDR3: CASSEPGGRGKFF. The CDR3 DNA reads TGTGCCAGCAGTGAACCTGGGGGGCGGGGGAAGTTCTTC. This sequence joins TRBV6-1 and TRBJ2-1; the D gene is possibly TRBD2 (7 bases). The CDR3 spans 13 residues. Trimming stripped 2 bases from V and 14 bases from J, with 16 bases between. Germline V gene data show CDR1 as MNHNS and CDR2 as SASEGT.